Given below is one T cell receptor (beta chain) in context. These data are taken from a study of CD4 and CD8 cells across lung adenocarcinoma regions. Trimming shortened V by 8 bases and J by 4 bases, and 10 bases separated the two germline ends. This CDR3 comprises 12 residues. Germline V gives CDR1 MNHNS, CDR2 SASEGT. Donors had localized lung adenocarcinoma, a non-small cell lung cancer. Via MiXCR, TCRdb re-called the PCR reads, giving one row per CDR3 protein. The profile covers over 6,500 distinct CDR3 sequences, with about half appearing a single time and around 97% taken by the ten largest. The clonotype was recovered from a male donor with lung adenocarcinoma. The CD4 and CD8 labels of this study may be unreliable. The sequencing input was CD8+ T cells from the center of a lung tumor. The chain couples TRBV6-1 to TRBJ2-3; D call uncertain. CDR3: CASRSSSDTQYF. The CDR3 DNA reads TGTGCCAGCCGAAGCAGTTCAGATACGCAGTATTTT.